This record concerns one TCR beta chain sequence. The entry originates in a study of blood T cell repertoires in COVID-19. The germline gives CDR1 WSHSY, CDR2 SAAADI. Germline trimming cut 6 bases from V and 6 bases from J; bases unmatched to any gene: 5. The CDR3 consists of 15 residues. Sequencing used immunoSEQ multiplex PCR; TCRdb keeps in-frame clones, though not all of them. The table lists around 40,000 clones, about 89% of them singletons. The chain uses TRBV10-2 and TRBJ2-4; 13 bases are shared with TRBD2. Sequencing was done on a sample of peripheral blood. The receptor was isolated from a man aged 45-65 years with active or convalescent COVID-19. The CDR3 is CASRLAGGPRNIQYF. The CDR3 DNA reads as TGCGCCAGCAGACTAGCGGGAGGGCCGAGAAACATTCAGTACTTC.